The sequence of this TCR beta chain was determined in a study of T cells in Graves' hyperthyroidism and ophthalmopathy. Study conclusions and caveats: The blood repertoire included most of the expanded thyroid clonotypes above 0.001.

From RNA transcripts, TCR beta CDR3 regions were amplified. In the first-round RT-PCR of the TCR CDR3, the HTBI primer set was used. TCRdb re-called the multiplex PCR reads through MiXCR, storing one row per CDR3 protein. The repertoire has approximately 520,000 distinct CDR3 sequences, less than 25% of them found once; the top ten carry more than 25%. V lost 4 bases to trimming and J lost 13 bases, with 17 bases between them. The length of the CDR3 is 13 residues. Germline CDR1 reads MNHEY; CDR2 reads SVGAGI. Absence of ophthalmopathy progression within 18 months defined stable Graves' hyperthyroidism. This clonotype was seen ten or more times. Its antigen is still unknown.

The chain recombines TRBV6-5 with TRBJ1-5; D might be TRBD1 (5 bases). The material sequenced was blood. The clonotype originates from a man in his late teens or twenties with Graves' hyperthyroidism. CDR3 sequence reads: CASSFVDSSNQHF. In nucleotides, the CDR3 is TGTGCCAGCAGTTTTGTCGACAGCTCCAATCAGCATTTT.